The 14 T cell receptor beta chains below all came from one sample that was sequenced in a study of cytomegalovirus exposure and HLA in healthy donors. In the PCR, 60 Vbeta and 13 Jbeta primers were used. The repertoire was sequenced with immunoSEQ multiplex PCR; TCRdb's copy has only in-frame clones and lacks some. The sample holds roughly 170,000 clones, 75% to 85% seen once. The sample consisted of PBMCs. The source of these receptors is a girl aged 2 to 9 in good health and CMV-seropositive.

The chain has TRBV6-1 and TRBJ1-4; D gene uncertain. Germline V gives CDR1 MNHNS, CDR2 SASEGT. The CDR3 runs to 14 residues. The V end was cut by 6 bases, the J end by 0 bases, with 8 bases between. This CDR3 reads CASRYSATNEKLFF. CDR3 DNA: TGTGCCAGCAGGTACAGTGCAACTAATGAAAAACTGTTTTTT.

This chain joins TRBV6-1 and TRBJ1-6; D is unclear. V was clipped by 7 bases and J by 3 bases, with 10 bases between them. The germline CDR1 and CDR2 sequences are MNHNS and SASEGT. CDR3 length: 14 amino acids. Here the CDR3 reads CASKSGDYNSPLHF. The CDR3 region has the DNA TGTGCCAGCAAATCCGGGGACTATAATTCACCCCTCCACTTT.

This clone has only one observation. This sequence joins TRBV19 and TRBJ2-1; D may be TRBD2 (5 bases). V dropped 1 base and J dropped 10 bases, with 14 bases sitting between them. The CDR3 loop spans 14 amino acids. Germline V gives CDR1 LNHDA, CDR2 SQIVND (reference sequence). For the CDR3, the DNA is TGTGCCAGTAGTATAGCTCCCTTAGCGCCGGAGCAGTTCTTC. This translates into CASSIAPLAPEQFF.

This chain uses TRBV5-1 with TRBJ2-5; 12 positions match TRBD1. Germline V gene data show CDR1 as SGHRS and CDR2 as YFSETQ. The CDR3 sequence is 15 residues long. V lost 4 bases to trimming and J lost 5 bases; unmatched junction nucleotides: 6. The CDR3 here is CASSPVGQGAETQYF. In DNA, the CDR3 is TGCGCCAGCAGCCCCGTGGGACAGGGGGCCGAGACCCAGTACTTC.

V gene TRBV10-2 combines with J gene TRBJ2-1; D unresolved. Germline CDR1 and CDR2: WSHSY and SAAADI. Trimming pared 7 bases from V and 0 bases from J, leaving 4 bases between. The CDR3 is made up of 12 amino acids. CDR3: CASTSSYNEQFF. For the CDR3, the DNA is TGCGCCAGCACGAGCTCCTACAATGAGCAGTTCTTC.

The chain has TRBV27 and TRBJ2-7, with 8 bases that match TRBD1. V trimming: 8 bases; J trimming: 2 bases; junction bases outside the gene matches: 8. The length of the CDR3 is 14 residues. Germline V gene sequence: CDR1 MNHEY, CDR2 SMNVEV (reference sequence). The CDR3 loop reads CASRYGQGTYEQYF. CDR3 bases: TGTGCCAGCCGTTACGGACAGGGCACCTACGAGCAGTACTTC.

The chain is built from TRBV2 and TRBJ1-5; D is perhaps TRBD1 (5 bases). The V end was cut by 2 bases, the J end by 4 bases, with 15 bases between. CDR1 is SNHLY, CDR2 FYNNEI, per germline. The CDR3 runs to 16 residues. CDR3 amino acids: CASSEPGGVGNQPQHF. CDR3 nucleotides: TGTGCCAGCAGTGAACCCGGGGGGGTGGGAAATCAGCCCCAGCATTTT.

The chain recombines TRBV5-4 with TRBJ2-5; no clear D. Per germline, CDR1 SGHNT and CDR2 YYREEE (reference sequence). The V gene lost 2 bases and the J gene lost 1 base, with 18 bases spanning the gap. CDR3 length equals 17 residues. CDR3: CASSFYPTFRIQETQYF. CDR3 DNA: TGTGCCAGCAGCTTTTATCCAACCTTCAGAATCCAAGAGACCCAGTACTTC.

This chain connects TRBV7-9 to TRBJ2-1, with D possibly TRBD2 on 5 matching bases. Germline V CDR1 and CDR2: SEHNR, FQNEAQ (reference sequence). V was cut by 5 bases and J by 8 bases, with 16 bases left in between. The CDR3 runs to 14 residues. CDR3 region: CASSPPRGLDEQFF. The CDR3 coding sequence is TGTGCCAGCAGCCCCCCACGAGGGTTGGATGAGCAGTTCTTC.

The chain couples TRBV19 to TRBJ2-7; 10 nucleotides match TRBD2. The CDR3 extends over 17 amino acids. The V segment lost 0 bases and the J segment 4 bases; nucleotides outside the gene matches: 9. Germline CDR1 reads LNHDA; CDR2 reads SQIVND (reference sequence). The CDR3 here is CASSIDGPSGSWYEQYF. For the CDR3, the DNA is TGTGCCAGTAGTATAGATGGACCTAGCGGGAGTTGGTACGAGCAGTACTTC.

The gene calls are TRBV9 and TRBJ1-1; 10 bases are shared with TRBD1. With 3 bases clipped from V and 2 bases from J, the junction kept 1 base outside the gene matches. This CDR3 has 14 residues. CDR1 is SGDLS, CDR2 YYNGEE, per germline. The CDR3 loop reads CASSATGGNTEAFF. Here the CDR3 DNA reads TGTGCCAGCAGCGCGACAGGGGGCAACACTGAAGCTTTCTTT.

The V call is TRBV7-9, the J call TRBJ1-2; D gene ambiguous. CDR3 length: 15 amino acids. Trimming pared 2 bases from V and 2 bases from J, leaving 12 bases between. CDR1 is SEHNR and CDR2 is FQNEAQ in the germline V gene (reference sequence). The DNA of the CDR3 is TGTGCCAGCAGCTTACATCCCCCCAGAAACTATGGCTACACCTTC. It translates to CASSLHPPRNYGYTF.

The rearrangement uses TRBV19 and TRBJ1-4, with unresolved D. This CDR3 has 15 amino acids. V was shortened by 8 bases and J by 5 bases, with 18 bases between the two germline ends. The germline V gene encodes CDR1 LNHDA and CDR2 SQIVND (reference sequence). Written as DNA, the CDR3 is TGTGCCAGTTCGCGGGTCGGGGTCGGGAATGAAAAACTGTTTTTT. Translating it yields CASSRVGVGNEKLFF.

A word on this clone: Other DNA sequences within the sample encode an identical CDR3. The gene calls are TRBV15 and TRBJ1-2; D is undetermined. The germline gives CDR1 LNHNV, CDR2 YYDKDF (reference sequence). The CDR3 consists of 13 residues. Trimming shortened V by 1 base and J by 3 bases, and 6 bases separated the two germline ends. For the CDR3, the DNA is TGTGCCACCAGCAGAGGACGGGACTATGGCTACACCTTC. It is translated as CATSRGRDYGYTF.